This entry concerns a single T cell receptor beta chain. High-throughput TCR beta sequencing covered peripheral CD8+ and CD4+ T cells. The multiple sclerosis control group comprised treatment-naive patients with stable or active relapsing-remitting disease. Through negative isolation, CD4+ and CD8+ T cells were obtained, while TEMRA cells were enriched using FACS. The data were taken from a study of CD8 T cells in Susac syndrome. RNA amounts of 0.5 to 1 ug underwent reverse transcription with random hexamers. A single record per CDR3 protein comes from TCRdb applying MiXCR to the immunoSEQ multiplex PCR reads. This sample has about 150,000 distinct CDR3 sequences, with just under 97% found just once. The germline gives CDR1 GTSNPN, CDR2 SVGIG (reference sequence). This CDR3 has 14 amino acids. The trim removed 0 bases at V and 3 bases at J, leaving 3 bases unmatched.

The chain has TRBV30 and TRBJ1-2, with 8 positions matching TRBD1. Sequencing was carried out using CD8+ T cells from PBMCs. The receptor comes from a human donor with multiple sclerosis. CDR3 sequence: CAWSVMTGDYGYTF. In DNA form, the CDR3 reads TGTGCCTGGAGTGTTATGACAGGGGACTATGGCTACACCTTC.